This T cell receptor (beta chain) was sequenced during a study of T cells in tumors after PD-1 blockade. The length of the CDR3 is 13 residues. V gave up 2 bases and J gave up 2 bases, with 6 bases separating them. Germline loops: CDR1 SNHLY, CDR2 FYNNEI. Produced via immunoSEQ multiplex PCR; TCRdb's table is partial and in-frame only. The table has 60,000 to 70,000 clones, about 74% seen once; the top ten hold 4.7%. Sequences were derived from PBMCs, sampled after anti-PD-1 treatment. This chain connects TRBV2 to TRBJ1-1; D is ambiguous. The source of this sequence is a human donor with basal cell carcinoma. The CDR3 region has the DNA TGTGCCAGCAGTGAATACGACAACACTGAAGCTTTCTTT. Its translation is CASSEYDNTEAFF.